The sequence of this TCR beta chain was determined in a study of blood T cell repertoires in COVID-19. About the research overall: COVID-19 samples from acute and convalescent phases originated in the United States, Italy and Spain.

The protocol was immunoSEQ multiplex PCR, while the TCRdb copy is restricted to in-frame clones and leaves out a portion. This table has 120,000 or so clones, 85% appearing once. The sample taken for sequencing was peripheral blood. The sequence was collected from a woman aged 80 or over with acute or convalescent COVID-19.

CDR3: CASRETGFNEKLFF. CDR3 nucleotides: TGTGCCAGCAGGGAAACAGGCTTTAATGAAAAACTGTTTTTT. The V and J genes are TRBV28 and TRBJ1-4, with a tentative D call TRBD1 (5 bases). This CDR3 spans 14 amino acids. Germline V gives CDR1 MDHEN, CDR2 SYDVKM. V lost 6 bases and J 4 bases, leaving 12 bases between the germline ends.